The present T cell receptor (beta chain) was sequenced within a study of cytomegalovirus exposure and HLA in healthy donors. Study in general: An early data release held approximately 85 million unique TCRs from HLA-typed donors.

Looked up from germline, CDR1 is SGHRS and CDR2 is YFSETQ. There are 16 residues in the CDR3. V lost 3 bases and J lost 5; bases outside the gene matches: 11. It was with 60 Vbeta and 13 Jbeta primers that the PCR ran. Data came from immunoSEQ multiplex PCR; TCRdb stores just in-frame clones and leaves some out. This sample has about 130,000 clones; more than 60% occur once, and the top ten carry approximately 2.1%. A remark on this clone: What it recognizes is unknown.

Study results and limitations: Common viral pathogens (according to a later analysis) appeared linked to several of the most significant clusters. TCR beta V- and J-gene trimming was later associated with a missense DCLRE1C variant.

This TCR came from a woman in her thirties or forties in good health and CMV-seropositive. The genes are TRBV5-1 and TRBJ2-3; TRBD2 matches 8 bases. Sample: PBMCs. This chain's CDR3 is CASSWGAREGLDTQYF. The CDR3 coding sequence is TGCGCCAGCAGCTGGGGGGCACGGGAGGGCCTAGATACGCAGTATTTT.